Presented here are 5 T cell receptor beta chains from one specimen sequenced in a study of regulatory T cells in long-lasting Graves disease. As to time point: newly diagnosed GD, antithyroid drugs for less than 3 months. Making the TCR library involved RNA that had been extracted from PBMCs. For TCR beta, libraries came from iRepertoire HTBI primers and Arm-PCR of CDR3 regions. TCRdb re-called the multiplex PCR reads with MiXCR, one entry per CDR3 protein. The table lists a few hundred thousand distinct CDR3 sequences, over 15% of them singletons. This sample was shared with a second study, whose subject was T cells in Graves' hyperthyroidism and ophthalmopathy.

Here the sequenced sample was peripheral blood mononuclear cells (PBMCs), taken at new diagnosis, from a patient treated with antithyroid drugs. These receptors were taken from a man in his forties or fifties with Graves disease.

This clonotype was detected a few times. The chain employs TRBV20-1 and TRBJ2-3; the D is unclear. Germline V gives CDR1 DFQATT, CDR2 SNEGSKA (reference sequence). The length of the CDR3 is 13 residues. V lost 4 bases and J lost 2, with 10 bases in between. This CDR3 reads CSAIYRNTDTQYF. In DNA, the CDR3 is TGCAGTGCTATCTATAGGAACACAGATACGCAGTATTTT.

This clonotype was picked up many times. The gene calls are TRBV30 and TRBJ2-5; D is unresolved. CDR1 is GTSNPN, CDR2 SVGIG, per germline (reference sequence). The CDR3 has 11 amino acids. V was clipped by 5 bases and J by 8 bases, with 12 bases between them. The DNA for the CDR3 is TGTGCCTGGGAAACAGCCAAAACCCAGTACTTC. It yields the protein CAWETAKTQYF.

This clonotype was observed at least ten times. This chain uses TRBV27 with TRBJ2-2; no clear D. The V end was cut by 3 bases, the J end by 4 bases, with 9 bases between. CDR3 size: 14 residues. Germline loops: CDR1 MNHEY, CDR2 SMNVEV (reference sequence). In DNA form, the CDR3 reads TGTGCCAGCAGTTTTCTGGCTATCACCGGGGAGCTGTTTTTT. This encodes CASSFLAITGELFF.

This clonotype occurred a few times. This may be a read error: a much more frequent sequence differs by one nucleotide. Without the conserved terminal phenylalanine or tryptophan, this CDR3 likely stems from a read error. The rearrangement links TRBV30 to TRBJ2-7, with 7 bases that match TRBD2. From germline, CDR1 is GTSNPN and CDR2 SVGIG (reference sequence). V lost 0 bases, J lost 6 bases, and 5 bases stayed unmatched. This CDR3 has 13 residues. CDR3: CAWSVQRGFEQYL. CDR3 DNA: TGTGCCTGGAGTGTACAGCGGGGTTTCGAGCAGTACCTC.

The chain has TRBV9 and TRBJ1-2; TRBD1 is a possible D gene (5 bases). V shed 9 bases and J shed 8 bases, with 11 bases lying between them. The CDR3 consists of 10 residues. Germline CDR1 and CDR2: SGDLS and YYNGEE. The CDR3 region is CATAGDGYTF. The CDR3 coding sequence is TGTGCCACCGCGGGGGACGGCTACACCTTC. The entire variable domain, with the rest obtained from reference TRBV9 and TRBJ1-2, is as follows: DSGVTQTPKHLITATGQRVTLRCSPRSGDLSVYWYQQSLDQGLQFLIQYYNGEERAKGNILERFSAQQFPDLHSELNLSSLELGDSALYFCATAGDGYTFGSGTRLTVV.